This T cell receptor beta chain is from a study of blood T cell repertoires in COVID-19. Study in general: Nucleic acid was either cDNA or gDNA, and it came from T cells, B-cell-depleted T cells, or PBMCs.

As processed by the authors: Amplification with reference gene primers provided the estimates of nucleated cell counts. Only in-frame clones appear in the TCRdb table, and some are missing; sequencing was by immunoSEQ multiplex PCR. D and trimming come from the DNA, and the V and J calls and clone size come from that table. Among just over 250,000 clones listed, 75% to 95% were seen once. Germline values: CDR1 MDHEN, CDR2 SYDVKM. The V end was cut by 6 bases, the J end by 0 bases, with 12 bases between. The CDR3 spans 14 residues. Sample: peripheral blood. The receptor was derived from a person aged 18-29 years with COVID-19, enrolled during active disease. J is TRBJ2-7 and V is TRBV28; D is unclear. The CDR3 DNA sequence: TGTGCCAGCAGCCTAATTACAGTCTCCTACGAGCAGTACTTC. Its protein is CASSLITVSYEQYF.